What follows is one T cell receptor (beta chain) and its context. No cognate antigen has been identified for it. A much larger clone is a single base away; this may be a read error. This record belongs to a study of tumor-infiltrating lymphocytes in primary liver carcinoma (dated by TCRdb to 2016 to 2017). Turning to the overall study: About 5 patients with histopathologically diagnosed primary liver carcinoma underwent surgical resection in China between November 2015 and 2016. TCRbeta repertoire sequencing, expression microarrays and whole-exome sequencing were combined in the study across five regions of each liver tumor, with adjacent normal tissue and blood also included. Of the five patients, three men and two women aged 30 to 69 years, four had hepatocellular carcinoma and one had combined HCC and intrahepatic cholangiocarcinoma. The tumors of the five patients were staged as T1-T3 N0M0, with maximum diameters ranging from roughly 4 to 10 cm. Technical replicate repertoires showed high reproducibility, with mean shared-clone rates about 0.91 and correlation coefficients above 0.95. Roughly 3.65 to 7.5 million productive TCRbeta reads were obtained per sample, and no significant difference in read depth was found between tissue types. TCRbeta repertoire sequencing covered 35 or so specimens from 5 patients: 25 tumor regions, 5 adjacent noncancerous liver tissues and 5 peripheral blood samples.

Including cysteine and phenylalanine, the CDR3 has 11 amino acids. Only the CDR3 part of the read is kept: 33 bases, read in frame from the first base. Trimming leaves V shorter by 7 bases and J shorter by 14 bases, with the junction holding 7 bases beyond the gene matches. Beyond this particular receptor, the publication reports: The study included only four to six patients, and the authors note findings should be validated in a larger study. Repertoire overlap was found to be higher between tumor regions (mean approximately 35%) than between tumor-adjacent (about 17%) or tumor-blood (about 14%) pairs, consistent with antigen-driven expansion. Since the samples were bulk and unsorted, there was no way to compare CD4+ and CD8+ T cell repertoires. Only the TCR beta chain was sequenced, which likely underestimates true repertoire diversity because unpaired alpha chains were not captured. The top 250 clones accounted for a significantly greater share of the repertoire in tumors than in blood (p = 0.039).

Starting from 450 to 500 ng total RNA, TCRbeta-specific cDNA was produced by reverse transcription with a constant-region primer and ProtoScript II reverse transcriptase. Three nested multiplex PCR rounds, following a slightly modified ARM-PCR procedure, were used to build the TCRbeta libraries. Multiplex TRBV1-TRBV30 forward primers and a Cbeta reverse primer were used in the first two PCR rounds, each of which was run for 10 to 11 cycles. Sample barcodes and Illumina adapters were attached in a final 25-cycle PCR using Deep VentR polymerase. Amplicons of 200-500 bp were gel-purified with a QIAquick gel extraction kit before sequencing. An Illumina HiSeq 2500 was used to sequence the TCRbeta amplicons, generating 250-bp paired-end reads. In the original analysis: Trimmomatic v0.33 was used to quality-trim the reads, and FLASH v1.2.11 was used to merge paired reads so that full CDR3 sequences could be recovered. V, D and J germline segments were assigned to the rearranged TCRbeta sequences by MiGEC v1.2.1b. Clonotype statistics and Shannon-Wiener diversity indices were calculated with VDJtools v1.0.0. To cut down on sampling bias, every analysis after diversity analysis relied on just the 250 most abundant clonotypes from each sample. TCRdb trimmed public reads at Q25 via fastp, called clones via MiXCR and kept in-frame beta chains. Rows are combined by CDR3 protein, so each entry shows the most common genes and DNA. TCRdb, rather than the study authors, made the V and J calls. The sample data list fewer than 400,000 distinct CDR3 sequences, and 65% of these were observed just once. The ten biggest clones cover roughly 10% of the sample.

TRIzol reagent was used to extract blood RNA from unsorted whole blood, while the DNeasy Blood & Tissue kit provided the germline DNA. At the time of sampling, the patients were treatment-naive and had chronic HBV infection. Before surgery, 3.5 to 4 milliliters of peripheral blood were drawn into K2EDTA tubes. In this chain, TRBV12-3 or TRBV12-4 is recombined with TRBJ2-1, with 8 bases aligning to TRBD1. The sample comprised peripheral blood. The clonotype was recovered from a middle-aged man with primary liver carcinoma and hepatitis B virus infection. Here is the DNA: TGTGCCAGCATGTCAGGGGGCGGGGAGTTCTTC. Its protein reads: CASMSGGGEFF.